The rows below give T cell receptor beta chains drawn from one sample of a study of shared clonotypes between healthy human individuals. Produced via immunoSEQ multiplex PCR; TCRdb's table is partial and in-frame only. The table records under 2,000,000 clones, approximately 94% of them present only once. The sample was naive CD8+ T cells sorted from blood. The receptors were sampled from a man aged 18 to 29 in good health. The CDR3 runs from the conserved cysteine through the conserved F or W. The D gene is left open where the match is weak. Rows may omit the clone size; those that give it use once, few, many or a size class.

J gene	clone size	D gene	V gene	CDR3 protein	CDR3 DNA
TRBJ1-6	once	.	TRBV25-1	CASRVVGDGGVNSPLHF	TGTGCCAGCAGGGTGGTAGGGGATGGGGGCGTAAATTCACCCCTCCACTTT
TRBJ2-5	.	.	TRBV11-2	CASSLVGGSETQYF	TGTGCCAGCAGCTTAGTAGGGGGTAGTGAGACCCAGTACTTC
TRBJ2-7	once	.	TRBV29-1	CSVVGRPYEQYF	TGCAGCGTTGTCGGGCGGCCCTACGAGCAGTACTTC
TRBJ1-1	once	.	TRBV2	CASRSSPNTEAFF	TGTGCCAGCAGGAGCAGCCCGAACACTGAAGCTTTCTTT
TRBJ2-6	.	.	TRBV10-2	CASSGNSGANVLTF	TGCGCCAGCAGTGGAAACTCTGGGGCCAACGTCCTGACTTTC
TRBJ2-1	.	TRBD2	TRBV6-5	CASSSHLGGENEQFF	TGTGCCAGCAGTTCCCATCTCGGGGGGGAGAATGAGCAGTTCTTC
TRBJ1-2	.	.	TRBV28	CASSTLGEAYGYTF	TGTGCCAGCAGTACTCTCGGAGAGGCTTATGGCTACACCTTC
TRBJ2-7	.	TRBD2	TRBV6-6	CASSYSVTSGAREQYF	TGTGCCAGCAGTTACTCAGTAACTAGCGGGGCTCGGGAGCAGTACTTC
TRBJ2-2	.	.	TRBV7-9	CASRPSWRETGELFF	TGTGCCAGCAGACCTTCCTGGAGGGAAACGGGGGAGCTGTTTTTT
TRBJ2-7	.	.	TRBV9	CASSPPLYEQYF	TGTGCCAGCAGCCCTCCCCTCTACGAGCAGTACTTC
TRBJ2-7	.	.	TRBV5-5	CASSLLSSESYEQYF	TGTGCCAGCAGCTTGTTGTCATCGGAGAGCTACGAGCAGTACTTC
TRBJ1-2	.	.	TRBV11-2	CASSSRGNYGYTF	TGTGCCAGCAGCTCAAGGGGGAACTATGGCTACACCTTC
TRBJ2-5	.	.	TRBV18	CASSDSQETQYF	TGTGCCAGCTCAGACAGCCAAGAGACCCAGTACTTC
TRBJ2-1	once	TRBD1	TRBV5-1	CASSLAGGAYNEQFF	TGCGCCAGCAGCTTGGCAGGGGGCGCTTACAATGAGCAGTTCTTC
TRBJ2-5	.	.	TRBV6-1	CASSEEALPWKETQYF	TGTGCCAGCAGTGAAGAGGCTTTACCCTGGAAGGAGACCCAGTACTTC
TRBJ1-1	few	.	TRBV30	CAWSPYMNTEAFF	TGTGCCTGGAGTCCTTACATGAACACTGAAGCTTTCTTT
TRBJ2-5	.	TRBD1	TRBV6-5	CASSYPGTAGETQYF	TGTGCCAGCAGTTATCCAGGGACAGCAGGGGAGACCCAGTACTTC
TRBJ2-7	.	.	TRBV10-3	CAHRDDSYEQYF	TGTGCCCACCGGGACGATTCCTACGAGCAGTACTTC
TRBJ2-7	.	TRBD2	TRBV19	CASRAPGLAGGPDSEQYF	TGTGCCAGTAGAGCGCCGGGACTAGCGGGAGGGCCGGATAGCGAGCAGTACTTC
TRBJ2-1	.	TRBD2	TRBV9	CASSPVGGGQQFF	TGTGCCAGCAGCCCCGTCGGGGGGGGGCAGCAGTTCTTC
TRBJ1-6	.	.	TRBV9	CASSTRGWDSPLHF	TGTGCCAGCAGCACCAGGGGTTGGGATTCACCCCTCCACTTT
TRBJ1-4	.	.	TRBV6-5	CASSYGGAGEPEKLFF	TGTGCCAGCAGTTACGGGGGGGCCGGAGAACCCGAAAAACTGTTTTTT
TRBJ1-2	once	.	TRBV6-1	CASGHRYYGYTF	TGTGCCAGCGGGCACAGGTACTATGGCTACACCTTC
TRBJ1-1	.	.	TRBV13	CASSPVRDREFNTEAFF	TGTGCCAGCAGCCCAGTCCGGGACCGGGAATTCAACACTGAAGCTTTCTTT
TRBJ2-7	.	TRBD2	TRBV5-6	CASSFGTSKSEQYF	TGTGCCAGCAGCTTCGGGACTAGTAAAAGCGAGCAGTACTTC
TRBJ1-2	.	TRBD1	TRBV23-1	CAGRDEDRAYGYTF	TGCGCCGGCAGGGATGAGGACAGGGCTTATGGCTACACCTTC
TRBJ2-5	.	TRBD2	TRBV9	CASSVASSGVGVLGTQYF	TGTGCCAGCAGCGTAGCGTCTAGCGGGGTAGGGGTCCTGGGGACCCAGTACTTC
TRBJ1-3	.	TRBD1	TRBV11-3	CASSLDGDRDGGNTIYF	TGTGCCAGCAGCTTAGATGGGGACAGGGACGGTGGAAACACCATATATTTT
TRBJ2-3	once	TRBD1	TRBV19	CASSHRGPDTQYF	TGTGCCAGTAGTCACAGGGGTCCAGATACGCAGTATTTT
TRBJ1-1	.	.	TRBV14	CASSQEGGPHTEAFF	TGTGCCAGCAGCCAAGAAGGGGGGCCTCACACTGAAGCTTTCTTT
TRBJ2-7	.	TRBD1	TRBV5-8	CASRPTGASYEQYF	TGTGCCAGCAGACCCACAGGGGCCTCCTACGAGCAGTACTTC
TRBJ1-1	.	.	TRBV2	CASTDEATNTEAFF	TGTGCCAGCACCGACGAGGCTACGAACACTGAAGCTTTCTTT
TRBJ1-2	.	.	TRBV27	CASSIQRDYGYTF	TGTGCCAGCAGCATACAGCGCGACTATGGCTACACCTTC
TRBJ2-7	.	.	TRBV30	CAWSPPSGELYEQYF	TGTGCCTGGAGTCCACCTTCCGGAGAACTCTACGAGCAGTACTTC
TRBJ2-7	.	.	TRBV27	CASSSDSAEQYF	TGTGCCAGCAGTTCGGACTCGGCGGAGCAGTACTTC
TRBJ2-7	.	.	TRBV19	CASLMQEYF	TGTGCCAGCCTAATGCAGGAGTACTTC
TRBJ1-5	.	.	TRBV5-8	CASSWGPGAVNQPQHF	TGTGCCAGCAGCTGGGGCCCGGGGGCGGTCAATCAGCCCCAGCATTTT
TRBJ1-4	.	.	TRBV5-1	CASSLVIGETNEKLFF	TGCGCCAGCAGCTTGGTTATCGGGGAGACTAATGAAAAACTGTTTTTT
TRBJ2-7	.	TRBD2	TRBV2	CASSDPGTSSEQYF	TGTGCCAGCAGTGATCCGGGGACTAGCTCCGAGCAGTACTTC
TRBJ1-5	.	TRBD1	TRBV6-5	CASSSVDRADQPQHF	TGTGCCAGCAGTTCCGTGGACAGGGCGGATCAGCCCCAGCATTTT
TRBJ2-1	.	.	TRBV5-1	CASSLVLEQFF	TGCGCCAGCAGCTTGGTCCTTGAGCAGTTCTTC
TRBJ2-5	.	TRBD2	TRBV30	CAWSVQFSGGSQETQYF	TGTGCCTGGAGTGTACAGTTTAGCGGGGGGTCTCAAGAGACCCAGTACTTC
TRBJ2-3	.	TRBD2	TRBV7-9	CASSSRVGGDTQYF	TGTGCCAGCAGCTCCCGGGTCGGGGGGGATACGCAGTATTTT
TRBJ2-7	.	TRBD1	TRBV6-5	CASSYGVDRPSYEQYF	TGTGCCAGCAGTTACGGTGTGGACAGGCCTTCCTACGAGCAGTACTTC
TRBJ2-7	.	.	TRBV2	CARGNSYEQYF	TGTGCCAGAGGCAACTCCTACGAGCAGTACTTC
TRBJ2-7	.	.	TRBV11-2	CASSLDQEGVGYEQYF	TGTGCCAGCAGCTTAGATCAGGAAGGGGTAGGATACGAGCAGTACTTC
TRBJ1-1	.	.	TRBV6-6	CASGGTEAFF	TGTGCCAGCGGGGGGACTGAAGCTTTCTTT
TRBJ2-7	.	.	TRBV6-6	CASSYSQGSYEQYF	TGTGCCAGCAGTTATAGTCAGGGCTCCTACGAGCAGTACTTC
TRBJ2-7	.	.	TRBV19	CASRESRDSYEQYF	TGTGCCAGTAGGGAGAGTAGGGACTCCTACGAGCAGTACTTC
TRBJ2-1	.	.	TRBV7-2	CASSLDGSSYNEQFF	TGTGCCAGCAGCTTAGACGGCTCCTCCTACAATGAGCAGTTCTTC
TRBJ1-1	.	TRBD1	TRBV28	CASLRTGIMNTEAFF	TGTGCCAGCCTTAGGACAGGCATCATGAACACTGAAGCTTTCTTT
TRBJ2-1	.	TRBD2	TRBV7-9	CASSLGGLAGDEQFF	TGTGCCAGCAGCTTAGGGGGCTTAGCGGGAGATGAGCAGTTCTTC
TRBJ2-3	.	TRBD2	TRBV14	CASSQLRLASTDTQYF	TGTGCCAGCAGCCAATTGAGACTAGCAAGCACAGATACGCAGTATTTT
TRBJ1-4	.	.	TRBV4-3	CASSQGVQGGEKLFF	TGCGCCAGCAGCCAAGGCGTACAGGGAGGAGAAAAACTGTTTTTT
TRBJ2-5	.	TRBD1	TRBV9	CASSVVGGEETQYF	TGTGCCAGCAGCGTAGTAGGGGGCGAAGAGACCCAGTACTTC
TRBJ1-4	many	.	TRBV28	CASSFSETFVELFF	TGTGCCAGCAGTTTTAGTGAGACCTTTGTGGAACTGTTTTTT